This TCR beta chain originates from a study of blood T cell repertoires in COVID-19. Participants were placed into cohorts based on the clinical history they reported. Assay: immunoSEQ multiplex PCR; the TCRdb copy retains only in-frame clones and omits some. The sample records 300,000 to 400,000 clones, around 87% being singletons. This clone was seen just once. The germline V and J ends were trimmed by 5 bases and 0 bases, with 8 bases remaining between them. The CDR3 sequence is 15 residues long. Looked up from germline, CDR1 is LGHNT and CDR2 is FRNRAP. The receptor was isolated from a woman aged 30 to 39 with acute COVID-19. The sample was PBMCs or T cells enriched from blood (not recorded which). The J gene is TRBJ1-6, the V gene TRBV12-5; D call uncertain. CDR3 coding DNA: TGTGCTAGTGGTCCTGGCAGCTCCTATAATTCACCCCTCCACTTT. It yields the protein CASGPGSSYNSPLHF.